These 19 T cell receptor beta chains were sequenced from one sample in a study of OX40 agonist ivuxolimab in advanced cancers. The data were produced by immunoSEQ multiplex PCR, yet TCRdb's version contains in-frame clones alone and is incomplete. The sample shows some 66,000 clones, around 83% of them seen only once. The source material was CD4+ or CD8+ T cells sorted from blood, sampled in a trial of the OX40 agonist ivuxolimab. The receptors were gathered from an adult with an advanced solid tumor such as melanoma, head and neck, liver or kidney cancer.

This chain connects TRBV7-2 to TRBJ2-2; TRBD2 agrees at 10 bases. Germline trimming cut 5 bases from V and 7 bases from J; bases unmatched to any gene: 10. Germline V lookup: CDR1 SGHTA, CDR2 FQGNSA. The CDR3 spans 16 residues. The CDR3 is CASSLSGRAFFGELFF. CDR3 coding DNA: TGTGCCAGCAGCCTCAGCGGGAGGGCCTTTTTCGGGGAGCTGTTTTTT.

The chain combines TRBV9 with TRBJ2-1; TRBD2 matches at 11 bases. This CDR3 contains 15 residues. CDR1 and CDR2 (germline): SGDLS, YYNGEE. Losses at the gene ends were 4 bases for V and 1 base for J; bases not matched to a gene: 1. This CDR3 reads CASSTSGSSYNEQFF. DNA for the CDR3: TGTGCCAGCAGCACTAGCGGGAGTTCCTACAATGAGCAGTTCTTC.

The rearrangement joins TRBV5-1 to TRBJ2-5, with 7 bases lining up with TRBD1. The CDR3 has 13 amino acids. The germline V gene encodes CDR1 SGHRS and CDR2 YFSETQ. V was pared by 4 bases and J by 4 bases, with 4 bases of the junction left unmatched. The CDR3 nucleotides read TGCGCCAGCAGCCCAGGGGGTGGAGAGACCCAGTACTTC. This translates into CASSPGGGETQYF.

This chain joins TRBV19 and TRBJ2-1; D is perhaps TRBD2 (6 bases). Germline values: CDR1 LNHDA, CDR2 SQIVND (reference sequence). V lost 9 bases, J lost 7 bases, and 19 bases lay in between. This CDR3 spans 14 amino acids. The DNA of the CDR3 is TGTGCCAGCACCAAGCCGGGGGAGCGGAATGAGCAGTTCTTC. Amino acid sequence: CASTKPGERNEQFF.

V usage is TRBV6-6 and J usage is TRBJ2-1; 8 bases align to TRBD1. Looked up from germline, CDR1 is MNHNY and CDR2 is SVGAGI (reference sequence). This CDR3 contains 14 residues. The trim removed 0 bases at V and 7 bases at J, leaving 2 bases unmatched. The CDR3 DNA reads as TGTGCCAGCAGTTACTCGACAGGGGAAAATGAGCAGTTCTTC. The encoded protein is CASSYSTGENEQFF.

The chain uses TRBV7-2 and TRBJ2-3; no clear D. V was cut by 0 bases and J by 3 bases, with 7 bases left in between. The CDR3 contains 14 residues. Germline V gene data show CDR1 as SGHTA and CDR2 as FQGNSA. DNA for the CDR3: TGTGCCAGCAGCTTAGCGCACAAAACAGATACGCAGTATTTT. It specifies CASSLAHKTDTQYF.

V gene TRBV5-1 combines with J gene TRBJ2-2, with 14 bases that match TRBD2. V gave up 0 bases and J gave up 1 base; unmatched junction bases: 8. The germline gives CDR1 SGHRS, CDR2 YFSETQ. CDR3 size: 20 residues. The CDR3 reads CASSLAGLAGVGRNTGELFF. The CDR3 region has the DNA TGCGCCAGCAGCTTGGCGGGACTAGCGGGAGTAGGCAGGAACACCGGGGAGCTGTTTTTT. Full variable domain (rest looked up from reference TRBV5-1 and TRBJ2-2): KAGVTQTPRYLIKTRGQQVTLSCSPISGHRSVSWYQQTPGQGLQFLFEYFSETQRNKGNFPGRFSGRQFSNSRSEMNVSTLELGDSALYLCASSLAGLAGVGRNTGELFFGEGSRLTVL.

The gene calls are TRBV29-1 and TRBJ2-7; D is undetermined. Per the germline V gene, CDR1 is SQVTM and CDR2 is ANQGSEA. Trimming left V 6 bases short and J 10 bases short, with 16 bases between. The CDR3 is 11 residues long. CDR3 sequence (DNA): TGCAGCGTCGACGACGGGCGCTTACAGTACTTC. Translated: CSVDDGRLQYF.

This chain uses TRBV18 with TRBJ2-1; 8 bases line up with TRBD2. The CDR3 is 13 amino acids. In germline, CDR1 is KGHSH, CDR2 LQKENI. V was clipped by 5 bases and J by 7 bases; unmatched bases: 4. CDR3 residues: CASSSPGGNEQFF. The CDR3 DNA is TGTGCCAGCTCATCTCCGGGGGGGAATGAGCAGTTCTTC.

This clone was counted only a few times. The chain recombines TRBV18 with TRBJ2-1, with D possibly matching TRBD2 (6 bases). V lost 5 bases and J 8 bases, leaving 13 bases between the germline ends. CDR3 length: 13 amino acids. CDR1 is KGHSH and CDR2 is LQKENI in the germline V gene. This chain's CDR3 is CASSSGVSDEQFF. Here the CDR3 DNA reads TGTGCCAGCTCATCGGGAGTATCAGATGAGCAGTTCTTC.

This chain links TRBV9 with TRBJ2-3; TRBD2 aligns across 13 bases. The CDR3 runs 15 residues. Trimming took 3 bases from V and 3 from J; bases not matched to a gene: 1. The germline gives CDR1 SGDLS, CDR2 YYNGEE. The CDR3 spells CASSATSGRTDTQYF. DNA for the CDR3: TGTGCCAGCAGCGCGACTAGCGGGAGGACAGATACGCAGTATTTT.

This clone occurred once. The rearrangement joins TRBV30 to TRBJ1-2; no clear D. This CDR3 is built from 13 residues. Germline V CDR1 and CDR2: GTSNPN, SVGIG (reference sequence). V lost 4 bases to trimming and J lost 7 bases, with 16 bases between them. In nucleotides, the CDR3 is TGTGCCTGGATCTCGCAGCCTTTAGGTGGCTACACCTTC. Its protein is CAWISQPLGGYTF. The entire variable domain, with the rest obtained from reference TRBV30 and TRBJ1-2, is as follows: SQTIHQWPATLVQPVGSPLSLECTVEGTSNPNLYWYRQAAGRGLQLLFYSVGIGQISSEVPQNLSASRPQDRQFILSSKKLLLSDSGFYLCAWISQPLGGYTFGSGTRLTVV.

The CDR3 sequence is CASSLSSALRPTGELFF. The CDR3 DNA reads TGTGCCAGCAGTTTATCAAGTGCGCTTCGACCCACCGGGGAGCTGTTTTTT. The V gene is TRBV27, the J gene TRBJ2-2; D is unresolved. Germline values: CDR1 MNHEY, CDR2 SMNVEV (reference sequence). This CDR3 is 17 amino acids long. Trimming took 0 bases from V and 4 from J, leaving 15 bases between them.

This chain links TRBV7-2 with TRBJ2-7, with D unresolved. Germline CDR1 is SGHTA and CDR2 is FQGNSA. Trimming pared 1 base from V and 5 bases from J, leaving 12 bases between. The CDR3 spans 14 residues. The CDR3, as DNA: TGTGCCAGCAGCTTAGAAGGGCTGCGAAACGAGCAGTACTTC. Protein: CASSLEGLRNEQYF.

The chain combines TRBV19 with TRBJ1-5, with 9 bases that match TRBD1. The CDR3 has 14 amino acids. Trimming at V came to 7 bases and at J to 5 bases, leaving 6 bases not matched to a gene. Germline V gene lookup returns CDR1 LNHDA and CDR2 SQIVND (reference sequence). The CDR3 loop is CASTGQGRDQPQHF. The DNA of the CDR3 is TGTGCCAGTACGGGACAGGGAAGGGATCAGCCCCAGCATTTT. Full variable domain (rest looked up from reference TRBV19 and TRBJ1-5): DGGITQSPKYLFRKEGQNVTLSCEQNLNHDAMYWYRQDPGQGLRLIYYSQIVNDFQKGDIAEGYSVSREKKESFPLTVTSAQKNPTAFYLCASTGQGRDQPQHFGDGTRLSIL.

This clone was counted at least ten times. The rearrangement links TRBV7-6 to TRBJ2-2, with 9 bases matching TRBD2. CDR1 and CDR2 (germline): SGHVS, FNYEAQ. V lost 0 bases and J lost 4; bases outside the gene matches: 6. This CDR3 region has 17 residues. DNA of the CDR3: TGTGCCAGCAGCTTAGCCGGGACTAGCCTCATCACCGGGGAGCTGTTTTTT. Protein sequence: CASSLAGTSLITGELFF.

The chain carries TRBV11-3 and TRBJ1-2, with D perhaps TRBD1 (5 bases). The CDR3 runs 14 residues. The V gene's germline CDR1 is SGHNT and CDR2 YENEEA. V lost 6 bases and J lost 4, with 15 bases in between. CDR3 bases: TGTGCCAGCAGGCCGGGGCAGGGTGGCTATGGCTACACCTTC. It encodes CASRPGQGGYGYTF.

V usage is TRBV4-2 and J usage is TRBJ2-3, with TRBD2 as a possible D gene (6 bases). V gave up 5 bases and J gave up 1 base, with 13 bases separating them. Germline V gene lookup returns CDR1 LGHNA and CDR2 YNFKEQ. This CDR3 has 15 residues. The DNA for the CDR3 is TGTGCCAGCAGCGACCCCCGCGGGGGCACAGATACGCAGTATTTT. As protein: CASSDPRGGTDTQYF.

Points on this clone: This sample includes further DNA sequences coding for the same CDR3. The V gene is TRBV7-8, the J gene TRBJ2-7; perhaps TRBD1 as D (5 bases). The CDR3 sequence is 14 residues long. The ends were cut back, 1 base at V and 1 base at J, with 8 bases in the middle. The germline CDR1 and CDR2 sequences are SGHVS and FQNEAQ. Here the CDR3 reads CASSLDRRSYEQYF. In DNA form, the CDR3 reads TGTGCCAGCAGCTTAGACAGGCGATCCTACGAGCAGTACTTC.